These 4 T cell receptor beta chains came from one sample sequenced in a study of blood T cell repertoires in COVID-19. Sequenced by immunoSEQ multiplex PCR; TCRdb stores in-frame clones only, minus some. The sample carries some 120,000 clones, 70% to 90% recorded once. The source material was peripheral blood. Receptors were obtained from a woman aged 55-75 years with acute or convalescent COVID-19.

The chain carries TRBV5-5 and TRBJ1-2; the D gene is possibly TRBD1 (5 bases). Per germline, CDR1 SGHKS and CDR2 YYEKEE (reference sequence). This CDR3 region has 15 residues. The V gene lost 0 bases and the J gene lost 2 bases, with 11 bases spanning the gap. CDR3 bases: TGTGCCAGCAGCTTGGCCCCGGGGGGGAACTATGGCTACACCTTC. It is translated as CASSLAPGGNYGYTF.

The V call is TRBV3-1 (or the pseudogene TRBV3-2), the J call TRBJ2-6; the D gene is possibly TRBD2 (7 bases). The germline CDR1 and CDR2 sequences are LGHDT and YNNKEL (reference sequence). The CDR3 runs 19 residues. The V and J ends lost 4 bases and 0 bases respectively, with 19 bases between them. The CDR3 loop is CASSPETGGFLSGANVLTF. The DNA for the CDR3 is TGTGCCAGCAGCCCGGAGACGGGGGGCTTCCTCTCTGGGGCCAACGTCCTGACTTTC.

V is TRBV30 and J is TRBJ1-1; no clear D gene. V shed 2 bases and J shed 7 bases, with 8 bases lying between them. Looked up from germline, CDR1 is GTSNPN and CDR2 is SVGIG (reference sequence). The CDR3 is made up of 11 amino acids. The DNA of the CDR3 is TGTGCCTGGAGTAGACTAGATGAAGCTTTCTTT. Translating it yields CAWSRLDEAFF.

This clone was detected a few times. The junction does not match germline at one end; this may be a read error. The rearrangement uses TRBV7-7 and TRBJ2-1; weak D call: TRBD2 (5 bases). Germline lookup yields CDR1 SSHAT and CDR2 FNYEAQ (reference sequence). The CDR3 totals 15 residues. CDR3 loop: CASSLTTSSYNEQFF. The DNA of the CDR3 is TGTGCTAGCAGCTTAACTACTAGCTCCTACAATGAGCAGTTCTTC.